A single sample gave rise to the 20 T cell receptor beta chains below, sequenced in a study of graft-versus-host responses after intestinal transplantation. Responders labeled with CFSE (approximately 200,000) were plated with approximately 200,000 irradiated, violet-dye-labeled stimulators. Here immunoSEQ multiplex PCR was the method, and the copy in TCRdb shows in-frame clones only, minus some. Altogether roughly 21,000 clones are present, 33% being singletons, with the ten largest covering roughly a tenth. This sample comprised alloreactive CD8+ T cells from a mixed lymphocyte reaction culture, obtained before intestinal transplant. Subset specified: CFSE-low proliferating T cells sorted from roughly six-day pre-transplant mixed lymphocyte reaction (GvH or HvG direction). The receptors derive from a human patient who received an intestinal transplant.

The rearrangement joins TRBV9 to TRBJ2-1; the match to TRBD2 covers 12 bases. V lost 3 bases, J lost 2 bases, and 6 bases stayed unmatched. The CDR3 totals 17 residues. The germline gives CDR1 SGDLS, CDR2 YYNGEE. Written as DNA, the CDR3 is TGTGCCAGCAGCGGAATGGGACTAGCGGGCCCCTACAATGAGCAGTTCTTC. As protein: CASSGMGLAGPYNEQFF.

V is TRBV5-4 and J is TRBJ1-1; D ambiguous. CDR1 and CDR2 from the germline V gene are SGHNT and YYREEE (reference sequence). V shed 1 base and J shed 5 bases, with 12 bases lying between them. This CDR3 spans 14 amino acids. CDR3 DNA sequence: TGTGCCAGCAGCTTGAGACCCCGCGAAACTGAAGCTTTCTTT. This codes for CASSLRPRETEAFF.

A few counts support this clone. CDR3 amino acids: CASSIGTGRNEQFF. As DNA, the CDR3 is TGTGCCAGCAGCATTGGGACAGGTCGAAATGAGCAGTTCTTC. This sequence joins TRBV4-2 and TRBJ2-1; TRBD1 agrees at 8 bases. This CDR3 spans 14 amino acids. CDR1 LGHNA and CDR2 YNFKEQ come from the germline V gene. After removal of 5 bases from V and 7 bases from J, the junction contained 7 bases not matched to a gene.

This chain links TRBV4-2 with TRBJ2-1, with 9 positions matching TRBD2. The CDR3 is made up of 15 amino acids. Germline V gene lookup returns CDR1 LGHNA and CDR2 YNFKEQ. Germline trimming cut 3 bases from V and 8 bases from J; bases unmatched to any gene: 8. The DNA of the CDR3 is TGTGCCAGCAGCCATAGGGCTAGCGGGGCCGATGAGCAGTTCTTC. It codes for CASSHRASGADEQFF.

The sample holds a few counts of this clone. The chain is built from TRBV9 and TRBJ2-7; 7 bases align to TRBD1. The length of the CDR3 is 15 residues. Germline assignment: CDR1 SGDLS and CDR2 YYNGEE. Trimming removed 3 bases from V and 9 bases from J; junction bases left unmatched: 15. The CDR3 DNA reads TGTGCCAGCAGCGCAGGTGGGGACAGCCTCGATGGGCAGTACTTC. Its protein product is CASSAGGDSLDGQYF.

This clone was found a few times. The chain has TRBV6-5 and TRBJ2-5; D may be TRBD2 (7 bases). The V end lost 7 bases, the J end lost 4 bases, and 19 bases lay between the germline ends. Germline V lookup: CDR1 MNHEY, CDR2 SVGAGI. The CDR3 has 15 residues. The DNA for the CDR3 is TGTGCCAGCACCCCAGGCGGGGGCTGGGGAGAGACCCAGTACTTC. The encoded protein is CASTPGGGWGETQYF.

This chain joins TRBV5-1 and TRBJ1-2; D is uncertain. V dropped 4 bases and J dropped 2 bases, with 18 bases sitting between them. The CDR3 runs to 16 residues. CDR1 SGHRS and CDR2 YFSETQ come from the germline V gene. CDR3 protein: CASSPGSAPTNYGYTF. In nucleotides, the CDR3 is TGCGCCAGCAGCCCTGGGTCCGCTCCCACCAACTATGGCTACACCTTC.

This clone was seen a few times. The chain combines TRBV9 with TRBJ2-1; no firm D call. From germline, CDR1 is SGDLS and CDR2 YYNGEE. The V end lost 0 bases, the J end lost 6 bases, and 10 bases lay between the germline ends. The CDR3 has 14 amino acids. CDR3 nucleotides: TGTGCCAGCAGCGTAGATCAAGTCATCAATGAGCAGTTCTTC. Translation: CASSVDQVINEQFF.

V usage is TRBV9 and J usage is TRBJ2-3; TRBD2 matches at 13 bases. The CDR3 covers 15 residues. Germline V gives CDR1 SGDLS, CDR2 YYNGEE. Trimming at V came to 3 bases and at J to 4 bases, leaving 2 bases not matched to a gene. CDR3 sequence (DNA): TGTGCCAGCAGCGAACTAGCGGGGGGGGCAGATACGCAGTATTTT. It specifies CASSELAGGADTQYF.

This chain joins TRBV4-1 and TRBJ1-4, with no clear D. Trimming took 0 bases from V and 8 from J, leaving 13 bases between them. Germline V gives CDR1 MGHRA, CDR2 YSYEKL. The CDR3 runs to 15 residues. The CDR3 DNA reads TGCGCCAGCAGCCAAGATGCTGGAGAGGAGGAAAAACTGTTTTTT. Protein product: CASSQDAGEEEKLFF.

DNA of the CDR3: TGCAGCGTTGAAGATCCGTGGAGGGGGGACACCTACGAGCAGTACTTC. The encoded protein is CSVEDPWRGDTYEQYF. The chain couples TRBV29-1 to TRBJ2-7; D tentatively fits TRBD1 or TRBD2 (6 bases each). V dropped 0 bases and J dropped 2 bases, with 17 bases sitting between them. CDR3 length: 16 amino acids. Looked up from germline, CDR1 is SQVTM and CDR2 is ANQGSEA.

The rearrangement links TRBV30 to TRBJ2-5; tentative D call: TRBD1 (5 bases). Trimming stripped 0 bases from V and 5 bases from J, with 10 bases between. In germline, CDR1 is GTSNPN, CDR2 SVGIG (reference sequence). There are 13 residues in the CDR3. The CDR3 DNA reads as TGTGCCTGGAGTGTTTGGACACGGGAGACCCAGTACTTC. Its translation: CAWSVWTRETQYF.

The rearrangement links TRBV11-2 to TRBJ2-7; 12 bases line up with TRBD1. CDR1 and CDR2 from the germline V gene are SGHAT and FQNNGV. With 5 bases clipped from V and 2 bases from J, the junction kept 13 bases outside the gene matches. The CDR3 consists of 18 residues. The CDR3 DNA reads as TGTGCCAGCAGCCCATTTCCCGGGACAGGGGGCCCACCCTACGAGCAGTACTTC. This gives the protein CASSPFPGTGGPPYEQYF. Using reference TRBV11-2 and TRBJ2-7 for the parts outside the CDR3, the full variable domain is EAGVAQSPRYKIIEKRQSVAFWCNPISGHATLYWYQQILGQGPKLLIQFQNNGVVDDSQLPKDRFSAERLKGVDSTLKIQPAKLEDSAVYLCASSPFPGTGGPPYEQYFGPGTRLTVT.

The rearrangement joins TRBV5-1 to TRBJ2-5, with D perhaps assigned TRBD1 or TRBD2 (5 bases each). V shed 1 base and J shed 2 bases, with 9 bases lying between them. Germline assignment: CDR1 SGHRS and CDR2 YFSETQ. The CDR3 covers 14 residues. The CDR3 reads CASSLRGGQETQYF. For the CDR3, the DNA is TGCGCCAGCAGCTTGCGGGGCGGACAAGAGACCCAGTACTTC.

This clone was seen a handful of times. The V call is TRBV27, the J call TRBJ2-2; D ambiguous. The CDR3 is 12 amino acids. Trimming pared 3 bases from V and 7 bases from J, leaving 6 bases between. CDR1 MNHEY and CDR2 SMNVEV come from the germline V gene (reference sequence). The CDR3, as DNA: TGTGCCAGCAGTTTCACGCACGGGGAGCTGTTTTTT. This encodes CASSFTHGELFF.

The table lists this clone with a few counts. The rearrangement joins TRBV27 to TRBJ2-3, with D perhaps matching TRBD1 or TRBD2 (5 bases each). Germline CDR1 MNHEY, CDR2 SMNVEV (reference sequence). The CDR3 consists of 12 residues. Trimming stripped 8 bases from V and 4 bases from J, with 10 bases between. The CDR3 region is CASSRGADTQYF. In DNA, the CDR3 is TGTGCCAGCTCGCGAGGGGCAGATACGCAGTATTTT.

By share of the sample, this clone is medium-sized (0.01 to 0.1%). The V call is TRBV6-5, the J call TRBJ1-2; TRBD1 agrees at 8 bases. Germline V gene data show CDR1 as MNHEY and CDR2 as SVGAGI. After removal of 5 bases from V and 5 bases from J, the junction contained 4 bases not matched to a gene. CDR3 length equals 13 residues. The CDR3 nucleotides are TGTGCCAGCAGTCGGGACAGGATTTATGGCTACACCTTC. It is translated as CASSRDRIYGYTF.

This clone was counted a few times. The chain carries TRBV4-1 and TRBJ2-1; D gene unclear. Germline V gene sequence: CDR1 MGHRA, CDR2 YSYEKL. V shed 4 bases and J shed 7 bases, with 11 bases lying between them. There are 13 residues in the CDR3. In DNA form, the CDR3 reads TGCGCCAGCAGCCGCAGATGGGGTAATGAGCAGTTCTTC. Translating it yields CASSRRWGNEQFF.

The chain employs TRBV9 and TRBJ2-7; 7 positions match TRBD1. Germline V gene lookup returns CDR1 SGDLS and CDR2 YYNGEE. The CDR3 covers 13 residues. The J segment lost 1 base and the V segment lost 3 bases, leaving 1 base of the junction unmatched. In nucleotides, the CDR3 is TGTGCCAGCAGCGGGGACAGTTCCTACGAGCAGTACTTC. Its translation is CASSGDSSYEQYF.

The chain links TRBV21-1 to TRBJ2-7; the D segment call TRBD2 is taken from the table without a DNA check. TRBV21-1 is flagged as a pseudogene. This CDR3 spans 17 amino acids. DNA of the CDR3: TGTGCCAGCAGCAAACAACCCCGGACTAGCGGCGCCTACGAGCAGTACTTC. Protein: CASSKQPRTSGAYEQYF.